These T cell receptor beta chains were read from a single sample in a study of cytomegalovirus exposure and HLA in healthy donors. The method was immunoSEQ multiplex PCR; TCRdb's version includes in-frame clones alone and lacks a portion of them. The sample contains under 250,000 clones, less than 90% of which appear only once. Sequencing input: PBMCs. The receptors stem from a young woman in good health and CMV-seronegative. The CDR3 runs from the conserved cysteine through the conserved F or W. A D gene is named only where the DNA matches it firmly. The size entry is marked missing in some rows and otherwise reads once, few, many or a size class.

CDR3: CASSRGGTSGANVLTF
DNA: TGTGCCAGCAGCCGTGGGGGTACGAGTGGGGCCAACGTCCTGACTTTC
size: NA
D: NA
J: TRBJ2-6
V: TRBV7-3

CDR3: CASTPTGSRELFF
DNA: TGTGCCAGTACCCCGACTGGAAGCCGGGAGCTGTTTTTT
size: NA
D: NA
J: TRBJ2-2
V: TRBV19

CDR3: CASSTQGLSTDTQYF
DNA: TGTGCCAGCAGCACCCAAGGGCTAAGCACAGATACGCAGTATTTT
size: NA
D: NA
J: TRBJ2-3
V: TRBV7-8

CDR3: CASSVAGSYEQYF
DNA: TGTGCCAGCAGCGTAGCCGGGTCCTACGAGCAGTACTTC
size: NA
D: NA
J: TRBJ2-7
V: TRBV9

CDR3: CASSPQAGRSRIGNTIYF
DNA: TGCGCCAGCAGCCCTCAAGCTGGCAGGTCCCGGATTGGAAACACCATATATTTT
size: NA
D: NA
J: TRBJ1-3
V: TRBV4-1

CDR3: CAWSVLQGLGVTDTQYF
DNA: TGTGCCTGGAGTGTCCTCCAGGGGTTAGGGGTCACAGATACGCAGTATTTT
size: NA
D: NA
J: TRBJ2-3
V: TRBV30

CDR3: CAWSVTYGYTF
DNA: TGTGCCTGGAGTGTGACCTATGGCTACACCTTC
size: few
D: NA
J: TRBJ1-2
V: TRBV30

CDR3: CASSFSWNQPQHF
DNA: TGTGCCAGCAGTTTCTCTTGGAATCAGCCCCAGCATTTT
size: few
D: NA
J: TRBJ1-5
V: TRBV28

CDR3: CASSLKGQRTTEAFF
DNA: TGTGCCAGCAGTTTAAAAGGACAACGGACCACTGAAGCTTTCTTT
size: NA
D: NA
J: TRBJ1-1
V: TRBV28

CDR3: CASRDSNQPQHF
DNA: TGTGCCAGCAGGGACAGCAATCAGCCCCAGCATTTT
size: NA
D: NA
J: TRBJ1-5
V: TRBV2

CDR3: CASSSGQSSYNEQFF
DNA: TGTGCCAGCAGCTCAGGACAGAGCTCCTACAATGAGCAGTTCTTC
size: NA
D: NA
J: TRBJ2-1
V: TRBV11-3

CDR3: CASSLAEAGNTIYF
DNA: TGTGCCAGCAGCCTAGCCGAGGCGGGAAACACCATATATTTT
size: few
D: NA
J: TRBJ1-3
V: TRBV7-9

CDR3: CAWSPSGQSYGYTF
DNA: TGTGCCTGGAGTCCTTCGGGACAGAGCTATGGCTACACCTTC
size: NA
D: TRBD1
J: TRBJ1-2
V: TRBV30

CDR3: CASSRQVSEKLFF
DNA: TGTGCCAGCAGTCGGCAGGTTTCTGAAAAACTGTTTTTT
size: NA
D: NA
J: TRBJ1-4
V: TRBV27

CDR3: CASSPQRSEETQYF
DNA: TGTGCCAGCTCACCCCAGAGGTCAGAAGAGACCCAGTACTTC
size: NA
D: NA
J: TRBJ2-5
V: TRBV18

CDR3: CASSFSGGQETQYF
DNA: TGCGCCAGCAGCTTCTCGGGGGGACAAGAGACCCAGTACTTC
size: NA
D: TRBD2
J: TRBJ2-5
V: TRBV5-1

CDR3: CASTYRRTTNEKLFF
DNA: TGTGCCAGCACTTATCGTCGGACAACTAATGAAAAACTGTTTTTT
size: NA
D: NA
J: TRBJ1-4
V: TRBV6-5

CDR3: CASSYDPGGEQYF
DNA: TGCGCCAGCAGCTATGACCCTGGTGGCGAGCAGTACTTC
size: few
D: NA
J: TRBJ2-7
V: TRBV4-1

CDR3: CASTVRANPYSGANVLTF
DNA: TGTGCCAGCACGGTTAGGGCCAACCCTTACTCTGGGGCCAACGTCCTGACTTTC
size: NA
D: NA
J: TRBJ2-6
V: TRBV27

CDR3: CASSEMIEQFF
DNA: TGTGCCAGCAGTGAAATGATCGAGCAGTTCTTC
size: NA
D: NA
J: TRBJ2-1
V: TRBV2

CDR3: CASSGGAWPYEQYF
DNA: TGCGCCAGCAGTGGGGGCGCATGGCCCTACGAGCAGTACTTC
size: NA
D: NA
J: TRBJ2-7
V: TRBV10-1

CDR3: CASSLWTRGDTEAFF
DNA: TGTGCCAGCAGTTTATGGACACGGGGGGACACTGAAGCTTTCTTT
size: NA
D: NA
J: TRBJ1-1
V: TRBV28

CDR3: CSAVNGNTIYF
DNA: TGTTCGGCAGTTAATGGAAACACCATATATTTT
size: NA
D: NA
J: TRBJ1-3
V: TRBV30

CDR3: CAWSLGGHGYTF
DNA: TGTGCCTGGAGCCTGGGGGGGCACGGCTACACCTTC
size: NA
D: NA
J: TRBJ1-2
V: TRBV30

CDR3: CASSGIGQERNTEAFF
DNA: TGTGCCAGCAGCGGTATAGGACAGGAGAGGAACACTGAAGCTTTCTTT
size: NA
D: TRBD1
J: TRBJ1-1
V: TRBV2

CDR3: CASSQDSTWDEQFF
DNA: TGTGCCAGCAGCCAAGATTCGACTTGGGATGAGCAGTTCTTC
size: NA
D: NA
J: TRBJ2-1
V: TRBV4-2

CDR3: CSVEDGAGYEQYF
DNA: TGCAGCGTTGAAGATGGAGCCGGCTACGAGCAGTACTTC
size: NA
D: NA
J: TRBJ2-7
V: TRBV29-1

CDR3: CASGVSSYNEQFF
DNA: TGTGCCAGCGGGGTAAGCTCCTACAATGAGCAGTTCTTC
size: few
D: NA
J: TRBJ2-1
V: TRBV7-9

CDR3: CSVAVTNTEAFF
DNA: TGCAGCGTGGCCGTTACGAACACTGAAGCTTTCTTT
size: NA
D: NA
J: TRBJ1-1
V: TRBV29-1

CDR3: CAWSVGGIGGAQYF
DNA: TGTGCCTGGAGTGTAGGGGGAATAGGGGGCGCGCAGTACTTC
size: NA
D: TRBD1
J: TRBJ2-5
V: TRBV30

CDR3: CASSPTGILSYEQYF
DNA: TGTGCCAGCAGTCCTACAGGGATCCTTTCCTACGAGCAGTACTTC
size: NA
D: NA
J: TRBJ2-7
V: TRBV2

CDR3: CASMGRGSYNEQFF
DNA: TGTGCCAGCATGGGTAGGGGATCCTACAATGAGCAGTTCTTC
size: once
D: NA
J: TRBJ2-1
V: TRBV25-1

CDR3: CASSSVRGSTHENYGYTF
DNA: TGTGCCAGCAGCTCTGTGAGGGGCAGTACGCATGAAAACTATGGCTACACCTTC
size: few
D: NA
J: TRBJ1-2
V: TRBV11-2

CDR3: CASSGQRSGANVLTF
DNA: TGTGCCAGTAGTGGACAGCGCTCTGGGGCCAACGTCCTGACTTTC
size: NA
D: NA
J: TRBJ2-6
V: TRBV19

CDR3: CASSELGGSYSNQPQHF
DNA: TGTGCCAGCAGTGAATTAGGGGGTTCATATAGCAATCAGCCCCAGCATTTT
size: NA
D: NA
J: TRBJ1-5
V: TRBV2

CDR3: CASSYGPPFTGNTIYF
DNA: TGTGCCAGCAGTTACGGGCCGCCCTTCACTGGAAACACCATATATTTT
size: once
D: NA
J: TRBJ1-3
V: TRBV6-5

CDR3: CAWSNGGSGANVLTF
DNA: TGTGCCTGGAGTAACGGTGGCTCTGGGGCCAACGTCCTGACTTTC
size: NA
D: NA
J: TRBJ2-6
V: TRBV30

CDR3: CASSRIQGSEQFF
DNA: TGTGCCAGCAGTCGCATACAGGGGAGTGAGCAGTTCTTC
size: once
D: TRBD1
J: TRBJ2-1
V: TRBV2

CDR3: CASRPSGSPTDTQYF
DNA: TGTGCCAGCAGGCCTAGCGGGAGCCCGACAGATACGCAGTATTTT
size: NA
D: TRBD2
J: TRBJ2-3
V: TRBV6-5